Listed below are T cell receptor beta chains from one sample, sequenced in a study of beta chain features in type 1 diabetes. Profiling relied on immunoSEQ multiplex PCR, and the TCRdb table lists in-frame clones only, not all of them. This sample has some 150,000 clones, with 11% found just once. Input material: central memory CD4+ T cells from blood. These receptors all come from a man between 18 and 35 years old in good health. CDR3s include the opening cysteine and the closing phenylalanine or tryptophan. Each record gives: clone size, V gene, CDR3 length, D gene, J gene, CDR3 DNA, CDR3 protein. A D gene is named only where the DNA matches it firmly. Clone sizes are given selectively: once, few, many, or a class where the clone is expanded.

NA	TRBV10-3	15	TRBD2	TRBJ2-2	TGTGCCATCAGGAGTCGGGAGGAGTGGACCGGGGAGCTGTTTTTT	CAIRSREEWTGELFF
NA	TRBV4-1	14	NA	TRBJ2-5	TGCGCCAGCAGCCAGGGACTTCAATGGGAGACCCAGTACTTC	CASSQGLQWETQYF
NA	TRBV5-4	13	NA	TRBJ2-7	TGTGCCAGCAGCTTGTTTACAGGTCAAGAGCAGTACTTC	CASSLFTGQEQYF
many	TRBV27	12	NA	TRBJ2-7	TGTGCCAGCAGTTTATCGGGGCGGGAGCAGTACTTC	CASSLSGREQYF
NA	TRBV9	14	NA	TRBJ2-3	TGTGCCAGCAGCGTAGCGGTAGTCTCAGATACGCAGTATTTT	CASSVAVVSDTQYF
NA	TRBV4-3	11	TRBD1	TRBJ1-2	TGCGCCAGCCGGGACAGATATGGCTACACCTTC	CASRDRYGYTF
NA	TRBV7-9	14	NA	TRBJ2-7	TGTGCCAGCAGCTCGACTAGACTTGATTACGAGCAGTACTTC	CASSSTRLDYEQYF
NA	TRBV9	14	NA	TRBJ1-1	TGTGCCAGCAGCGTAACCGGGAGGAACACTGAAGCTTTCTTT	CASSVTGRNTEAFF
NA	TRBV11-2	16	NA	TRBJ2-7	TGTGCCAGCAGCCCATCCCGTTATGCGTCTACCTACGAGCAGTACTTC	CASSPSRYASTYEQYF
many	TRBV29-1	11	NA	TRBJ1-3	TGCAGCGGCGGCAGTGGAAACACCATATATTTT	CSGGSGNTIYF
few	TRBV11-2	15	NA	TRBJ2-6	TGTGCCAGCAGCTTAAGTTTCTCTGGGGCCAACGTCCTGACTTTC	CASSLSFSGANVLTF
few	TRBV7-8	14	NA	TRBJ2-1	TGTGCCAGCAGCCTGCGGATTAGCGCCAATGAGCAGTTCTTC	CASSLRISANEQFF
NA	TRBV7-6	15	NA	TRBJ2-7	TGTGCCAGCAGCCCCCGGGGTCGAGAGTCTTACGAGCAGTACTTC	CASSPRGRESYEQYF
NA	TRBV5-1	15	NA	TRBJ2-3	TGCGCCAGCAGCTTGGCCCAGGTCTCCACAGATACGCAGTATTTT	CASSLAQVSTDTQYF
few	TRBV6-4	13	TRBD2	TRBJ2-5	TGTGCCAGCAGCGTCGGGGAGGGGGAGACCCAGTACTTC	CASSVGEGETQYF
few	TRBV7-3	13	NA	TRBJ2-1	TGTGCCAGCAGCCCGTTATCCTACAATGAGCAGTTCTTC	CASSPLSYNEQFF
NA	TRBV25-1	13	NA	TRBJ2-5	TGTGCCAGCAGTGTGGCAGGGCGGGAGACCCAGTACTTC	CASSVAGRETQYF
many	TRBV14	16	TRBD2	TRBJ2-1	TGTGCCAGCAGCCGCTCGAGCGGGGGGTCCTACAATGAGCAGTTCTTC	CASSRSSGGSYNEQFF
NA	TRBV9	14	NA	TRBJ2-2	TGTGCCAGCAGCGTAGGGCAGAACACCGGGGAGCTGTTTTTT	CASSVGQNTGELFF
few	TRBV7-2	13	TRBD2	TRBJ2-3	TGTGCCAGCAAGGTAGCGGGGGCGGATACGCAGTATTTT	CASKVAGADTQYF